The sequence of this T cell receptor (beta chain) was determined in a study of blood T cell repertoires in COVID-19 (dated by TCRdb to about 2020). Regarding the study in general: Samples from collaborators originated in the United States, Italy and Spain and spanned both the acute and convalescent phases of COVID-19. Samples came from the ongoing ImmuneRACE study (first 160 participants) plus 1,254 subjects from 6 global collaborators. Subjects who had been exposed to COVID-19, were actively infected with it, or had recovered from it provided the deeply sampled blood TCRbeta repertoires that made up the dataset. The material from the prospective study consisted of cDNA or gDNA derived from T cells, B-cell-depleted T cells, or PBMCs. The repertoires were made available in a free public database intended to serve as a resource for research on the immune response to SARS-CoV-2. Where available, HLA class I and class II types were taken from metadata supplied by the sample provider and were not determined by assay-based typing. Nearly every sample came with metadata listing a de-identified subject ID, COVID-19 status, age in years and sex. Study-level results and caveats: The quantity of clinical and demographic metadata differed by source and by participant and was supplied without curation.

Notes on this clone: Its binding antigen is unknown. Base quality data are lacking; no much larger clone is found one base away.

Each collaborating institution followed its own protocols to collect whole blood in K2EDTA tubes. For TCRbeta analysis, collaborators shipped samples as frozen whole blood, isolated PBMCs, or DNA extracted from either of those sample types. TCRbeta CDR3 regions were amplified from genomic DNA by means of the immunoSEQ Assay, a bias-controlled multiplex PCR. Processing in the source paper ran as follows. Within the assay, amplification of reference gene primers was used to estimate how many nucleated cells each sample contained. To quantify the absolute abundance of each unique TCRbeta CDR3 rearrangement, sequence reads were collapsed and filtered. For each sample, productive Simpson clonality was calculated as the square root of Simpson's diversity index over productive rearrangements. TCRdb provides this immuneACCESS table in a form limited to in-frame rearrangements. Some clones are lacking; in checked studies, under half of them reflect an unresolved V gene, and why the rest are absent is not known. Clone size and V and J calls were adopted from that table, with D and trimming inferred from the DNA. The sample table records 150,000 to 200,000 clones; 80% to 95% of these occur just once. Together, the top ten hold approximately 0.5% of the sample.

Relative to germline, V is missing 7 bases and J is missing 7 bases, with 8 bases of the junction outside any gene match. Spanning cysteine to phenylalanine, the CDR3 consists of 13 amino acids. Solely the CDR3 DNA is kept, with 39 bases framed from the first base. The chain uses TRBV12-3 or TRBV12-4 and TRBJ1-2; 8 central bases correspond to TRBD1. The TCR sequence derives from a man aged 45-60 years with acute or convalescent COVID-19. Input material: peripheral blood. The CDR3 protein sequence reads: CASTPPGGLGYTF. The bases read TGTGCCAGCACCCCGCCAGGGGGCCTTGGCTACACCTTC.